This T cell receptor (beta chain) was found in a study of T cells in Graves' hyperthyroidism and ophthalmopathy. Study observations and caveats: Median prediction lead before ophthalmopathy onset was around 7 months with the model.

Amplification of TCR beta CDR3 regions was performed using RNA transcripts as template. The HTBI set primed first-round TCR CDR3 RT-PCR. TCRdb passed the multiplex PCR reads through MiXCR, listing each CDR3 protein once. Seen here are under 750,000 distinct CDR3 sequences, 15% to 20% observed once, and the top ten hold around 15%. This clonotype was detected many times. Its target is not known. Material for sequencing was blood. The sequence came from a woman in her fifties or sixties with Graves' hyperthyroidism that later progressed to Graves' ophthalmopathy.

CDR3: CASSSLLHRQGSYNEQFF. The CDR3 coding sequence is TGTGCCAGCAGTTCCTTACTTCACCGACAGGGTTCCTACAATGAGCAGTTCTTC. This sequence joins TRBV12-3 or TRBV12-4 and TRBJ2-1; TRBD1 matches 7 bases. Trimming took 4 bases from V and 1 from J; bases not matched to a gene: 13. CDR3 length: 18 residues.